A single sample is the source of the 7 T cell receptor beta chains below, sequenced in a study of tumor and adjacent non-tumor tissue in lung cancer. Three rounds of nested PCR, following a modified ARM-PCR protocol, produced the TCRbeta library. Each CDR3 protein gets one entry after TCRdb re-called the multiplex PCR reads with MiXCR. The sample carries more than 35,000 distinct CDR3 sequences, roughly 60% recorded once. RNA was extracted from bulk tissue without any cell sorting. The normal lung tissue was taken more than 3 cm from the tumor edge. Specimen: distant non-tumor lung tissue. Source of these receptors: a woman aged 40 to 50 with non-small cell lung cancer.

Comments on this clonotype: A junction boundary mismatches the germline segment, possibly from a read error. The V and J genes are TRBV6-5 and TRBJ2-1; no reliable D call. Per germline, CDR1 MNHEY and CDR2 SVGAGI. The CDR3 has 16 amino acids. The CDR3 protein is CANSYSYFYSLNEQFF. The CDR3, as DNA: TGTGCCAACAGTTACTCGTATTTTTACTCCCTGAATGAGCAGTTCTTC.

By sample share, this clonotype is medium-sized (0.01 to 0.1%). V usage is TRBV6-5 and J usage is TRBJ2-3; 9 bases map to TRBD1. V dropped 6 bases and J dropped 4; count of bases not matched to a gene: 5. CDR3 length equals 14 residues. Germline lookup yields CDR1 MNHEY and CDR2 SVGAGI. The CDR3 nucleotides are TGTGCCAGCAGAATGACAGGGGGGTCAGATACGCAGTATTTT. It codes for CASRMTGGSDTQYF.

The chain employs TRBV11-3 and TRBJ2-1, with 7 bases lining up with TRBD2. V was pared by 7 bases and J by 5 bases, with 14 bases of the junction left unmatched. Germline V gene data show CDR1 as SGHNT and CDR2 as YENEEA. The CDR3 is 16 amino acids. This chain's CDR3 is CASIDPGLAVNNEQFF. CDR3 DNA sequence: TGTGCCAGCATCGACCCGGGGCTAGCGGTCAACAATGAGCAGTTCTTC.

Many counts were recorded for this clonotype. This chain's CDR3 is CASSFAGLYGYTF. As DNA, the CDR3 is TGTGCCAGCAGTTTTGCAGGATTATATGGCTACACCTTC. The chain has TRBV28 and TRBJ1-2; D ambiguous. CDR3 length: 13 residues. Trimming cost V 3 bases and J 5 bases, with 10 bases left between them. CDR1 is MDHEN, CDR2 SYDVKM, per germline.

Turning to this clonotype: A junction boundary mismatches the germline segment, possibly from a read error. DNA of the CDR3: TGTGCCAGTCGACAGAAAAAGCTCTTC. It yields the protein CASRQKKLF. This chain links TRBV28 with TRBJ2-1, with D possibly TRBD1 on 5 matching bases. CDR1 MDHEN and CDR2 SYDVKM come from the germline V gene. The CDR3 extends over 9 amino acids.

A remark on this clonotype: A much larger clone lies one base from this, so it may be a read error. The CDR3 ends on some other residue instead of the conserved phenylalanine or tryptophan, so this is likely a read error. The chain employs TRBV5-1 and TRBJ1-2; D not resolved. From germline, CDR1 is SGHRS and CDR2 YFSETQ. Trimming shortened V by 3 bases and J by 3 bases, and 12 bases separated the two germline ends. This CDR3 region has 14 residues. The CDR3 loop is CASSSDQTHYGYTS. The CDR3 region has the DNA TGCGCCAGCAGCTCGGACCAGACTCACTATGGCTACACCTCC.

This clonotype was recorded many times. The J gene is TRBJ1-5, the V gene TRBV20-1; D is unclear. The V gene lost 5 bases and the J gene lost 3 bases, with 20 bases spanning the gap. Germline assignment: CDR1 DFQATT and CDR2 SNEGSKA (reference sequence). The CDR3 is 16 residues long. This CDR3 is CSAVFLAGSPNQPQHF. CDR3 nucleotides: TGCAGTGCTGTCTTCCTGGCAGGCTCTCCCAATCAGCCCCAGCATTTT.